This T cell receptor beta chain was documented in a study of somatic mutations in cytotoxic T cells in rheumatoid arthritis. V shed 1 base and J 2 bases; nucleotides not matched to a gene: 2. CDR1 is MNHEY, CDR2 SMNVEV, per germline (reference sequence). The CDR3 runs to 14 residues. Clones were sequenced by immunoSEQ multiplex PCR, and TCRdb holds only the in-frame ones, with some missing. The sample carries about 27,000 clones, under 75% recorded once. Positive magnetic bead selection separated CD4+ and CD8+ cells, and flow cytometry confirmed purity. The origin of this receptor is a young woman in good health. Material: CD8+ T cells sorted from blood. The rearrangement links TRBV27 to TRBJ2-7; TRBD1 matches at 7 bases. The CDR3 nucleotides are TGTGCCAGCAGTTTATGGGACAGACCCTACGAGCAGTACTTC. Translating gives CASSLWDRPYEQYF.